The entry that follows covers one TCR beta chain sequence. Its antigen is unknown. This sample also contains other DNA sequences that code for the same CDR3. This sample was taken from a study of siplizumab effects on memory and regulatory T cells. Overall study: Mixed lymphocyte reactions were performed as paired cultures containing siplizumab at around 1 ug/mL or no drug.

Study results and caveats: No more than a minor fraction of alloreactive clones could be traced back to unstimulated subsets.

Sequencing used immunoSEQ multiplex PCR; TCRdb keeps in-frame clones, though not all of them. The sample contains 20,000 or so clones, 44% of which appear only once. A 37°C coculture lasting 6 to 7 days was applied to the mixed lymphocyte reaction cells. V shed 0 bases, J shed 2 bases, and the junction held 4 bases outside the gene matches. CDR1 and CDR2 (germline): SGHRS, YFSETQ. The length of the CDR3 is 15 residues. The sequenced sample was CFSE-low (dividing) CD4+ T cells sorted from an allogeneic mixed lymphocyte reaction. The V call is TRBV5-1, the J call TRBJ2-7; 8 bases match TRBD2. This receptor was obtained from a human donor in good health; the cells came from an allogeneic mixed lymphocyte reaction. Some clones in this sample may be carry-over from other donors' samples. CDR3 nucleotides: TGCGCCAGCAGCTTGGGCTCCGGGAGGGCCTACGAGCAGTACTTC. This translates into CASSLGSGRAYEQYF.